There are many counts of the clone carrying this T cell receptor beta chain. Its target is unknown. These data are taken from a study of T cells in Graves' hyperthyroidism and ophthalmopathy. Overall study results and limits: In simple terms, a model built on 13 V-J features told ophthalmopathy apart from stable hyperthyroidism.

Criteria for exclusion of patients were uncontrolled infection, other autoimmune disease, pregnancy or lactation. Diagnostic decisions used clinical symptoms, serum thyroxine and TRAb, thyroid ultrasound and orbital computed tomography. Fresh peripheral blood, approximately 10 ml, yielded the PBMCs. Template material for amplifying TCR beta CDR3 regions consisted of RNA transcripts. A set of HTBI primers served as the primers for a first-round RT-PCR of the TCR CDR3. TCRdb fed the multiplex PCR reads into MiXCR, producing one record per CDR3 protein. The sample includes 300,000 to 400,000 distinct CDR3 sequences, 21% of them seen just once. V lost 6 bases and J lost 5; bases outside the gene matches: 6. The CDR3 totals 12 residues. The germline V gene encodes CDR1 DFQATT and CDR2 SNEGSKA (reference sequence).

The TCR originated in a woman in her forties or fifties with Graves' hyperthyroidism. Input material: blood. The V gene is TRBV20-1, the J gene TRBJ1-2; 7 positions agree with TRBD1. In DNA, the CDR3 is TGCAGTGCAACTTTGACAGGGTATGGCTACACCTTC. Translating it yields CSATLTGYGYTF.